The 15 T cell receptor beta chains reported below all come from one sample, sequenced in a study of Ad26.COV2.S vaccination and SARS-CoV-2 variants. Treatment of the sample: roughly 19 received Ad26.COV2.S at low or high dose, single or two shots; roughly five received placebo; per-sample allocation not given. Sampling happened 63 days after the first vaccine or placebo injection. Measured with immunoSEQ multiplex PCR; TCRdb has only the in-frame clones, and not every one. The sample includes a few hundred thousand clones, 80% to 90% of them seen just once. Specimen: peripheral blood, collected in a trial of Ad26.COV2.S vaccine versus placebo. The receptors derive from a person between 18 and 59 years old who received the Ad26.COV2.S COVID-19 vaccine or a placebo.

The rearrangement uses TRBV7-9 and TRBJ2-5, with unresolved D. Germline CDR1 SEHNR, CDR2 FQNEAQ (reference sequence). This CDR3 contains 13 residues. V lost 5 bases to trimming and J lost 5 bases, with 12 bases between them. This CDR3 reads CASSPLPDETQYF. The CDR3, as DNA: TGTGCCAGCAGCCCCCTTCCAGATGAGACCCAGTACTTC.

The sample holds a few counts of this clone. The V gene is TRBV27, the J gene TRBJ1-5; the D is unclear. The CDR3 length is 14 residues. The V and J ends lost 3 bases and 0 bases respectively, with 6 bases between them. The germline V gene encodes CDR1 MNHEY and CDR2 SMNVEV (reference sequence). In DNA form, the CDR3 reads TGTGCCAGCAGTTTGGGGAGTAGCAATCAGCCCCAGCATTTT. Encoded protein: CASSLGSSNQPQHF.

V gene TRBV6-6 combines with J gene TRBJ1-2; D ambiguous. The CDR3 consists of 12 residues. Germline V CDR1 and CDR2: MNHNY, SVGAGI (reference sequence). The V and J ends lost 8 bases and 5 bases respectively, with 12 bases between them. The CDR3 region is CASQNTGYGYTF. The DNA of the CDR3 is TGTGCCAGCCAAAATACGGGTTATGGCTACACCTTC.

J is TRBJ2-6 and V is TRBV4-1, with D tentatively TRBD1 (6 bases). Germline assignment: CDR1 MGHRA and CDR2 YSYEKL. Trimming took off 3 bases at V and 0 bases at J, with 15 bases between the two ends. CDR3 length: 18 amino acids. CDR3 DNA sequence: TGCGCCAGCAGCCACTTCCGGGACAAGGGCTCTGGGGCCAACGTCCTGACTTTC. It is translated as CASSHFRDKGSGANVLTF.

The count of this clone is one. The CDR3 DNA reads as TGTGCCAGCAGCGTGGGTGTAACAGATACGCAGTATTTT. It encodes CASSVGVTDTQYF. The chain combines TRBV9 with TRBJ2-3; no clear D gene. Germline V gives CDR1 SGDLS, CDR2 YYNGEE. This CDR3 has 13 residues. V shed 2 bases and J shed 3 bases, with 7 bases lying between them.

V and J are TRBV4-3 and TRBJ1-2; D is perhaps TRBD1 (6 bases). V lost 2 bases and J 4 bases, leaving 11 bases between the germline ends. CDR3 size: 14 residues. In germline, CDR1 is LGHNA, CDR2 YSLEER. CDR3 sequence: CASSQTQGRYGYTF. CDR3 nucleotides: TGCGCCAGCAGCCAAACACAGGGCCGCTATGGCTACACCTTC.

This chain connects TRBV14 to TRBJ1-1; D may be TRBD1 (5 bases). CDR1 is SGHDN, CDR2 FVKESK, per germline. The V and J ends lost 4 bases and 3 bases respectively, with 21 bases between them. CDR3 length: 17 residues. CDR3 coding DNA: TGTGCCAGCAGCCTAGGGACTTTGGGGCGATCGTACACTGAAGCTTTCTTT. Protein sequence: CASSLGTLGRSYTEAFF.

A remark on this clone: The same CDR3 also results from other DNA sequences found in this sample. This sequence joins TRBV6-5 and TRBJ1-5; a weak D match, TRBD1 (6 bases). V lost 0 bases and J lost 4, with 7 bases in between. The CDR3 contains 14 residues. The germline gives CDR1 MNHEY, CDR2 SVGAGI. The CDR3, as DNA: TGTGCCAGCAGTTACTCAGGGGGAAATCAGCCCCAGCATTTT. The encoded protein is CASSYSGGNQPQHF.

V is TRBV5-5 and J is TRBJ1-1; TRBD1 is a possible D gene (5 bases). This CDR3 region has 15 residues. Trimming shortened V by 6 bases and J by 4 bases, and 19 bases separated the two germline ends. The V gene's germline CDR1 is SGHKS and CDR2 YYEKEE (reference sequence). In DNA form, the CDR3 reads TGTGCCAGCAACCCCCGGGGGGGGAGTAGCACTGAAGCTTTCTTT. This encodes CASNPRGGSSTEAFF.

The chain has TRBV9 and TRBJ2-5; D call uncertain. Germline V gene sequence: CDR1 SGDLS, CDR2 YYNGEE. This CDR3 region has 15 residues. The V gene lost 4 bases and the J gene lost 1 base, with 14 bases spanning the gap. The CDR3 sequence is CASSRATDGQETQYF. The CDR3 bases are TGTGCCAGCAGCCGGGCCACCGACGGCCAAGAGACCCAGTACTTC.

The chain couples TRBV6-5 to TRBJ1-1; D is unclear. V lost 7 bases to trimming and J lost 3 bases, with 9 bases between them. Germline CDR1 MNHEY, CDR2 SVGAGI. This CDR3 region has 12 residues. CDR3 protein: CASIREHTEAFF. The DNA for the CDR3 is TGTGCCAGCATCCGGGAGCACACTGAAGCTTTCTTT.

The J gene is TRBJ2-3, the V gene TRBV7-2, with 10 positions matching TRBD2. The germline V gene encodes CDR1 SGHTA and CDR2 FQGNSA. Trimming at V came to 2 bases and at J to 1 base, leaving 3 bases not matched to a gene. This CDR3 has 16 residues. CDR3 coding DNA: TGTGCCAGCAGCTTAAGGCTAGCGGGGGGCACAGATACGCAGTATTTT. Translated: CASSLRLAGGTDTQYF.

CDR3 amino acids: CASSPSEEGGYEQYF. In nucleotides, the CDR3 is TGTGCCAGCTCACCTTCCGAGGAGGGTGGCTACGAGCAGTACTTC. The V and J genes are TRBV18 and TRBJ2-7; D may be TRBD2 (6 bases). CDR3 length equals 15 residues. Germline CDR1 and CDR2: KGHSH and LQKENI. V was pared by 3 bases and J by 3 bases, with 15 bases between.

This clone was seen once. This rearrangement joins TRBV30 to TRBJ2-3, with 12 bases aligning to TRBD2. The CDR3 runs to 15 residues. CDR1 GTSNPN and CDR2 SVGIG come from the germline V gene (reference sequence). Trimming took 2 bases from V and 8 from J; bases not matched to a gene: 8. CDR3 protein: CAWSQLAGGRSTQYF. The CDR3 coding sequence is TGTGCCTGGAGTCAGCTAGCGGGGGGGCGGAGTACGCAGTATTTT.

This clone was recorded a few times. This chain links TRBV10-2 with TRBJ1-1; TRBD1 agrees at 8 bases. Germline V gene data show CDR1 as WSHSY and CDR2 as SAAADI. V lost 1 base and J lost 6; bases outside the gene matches: 10. The CDR3 sequence is 16 residues long. The CDR3 is CASSEFAGGRRSEAFF. CDR3 bases: TGCGCCAGCAGTGAGTTCGCAGGGGGCAGGAGATCTGAAGCTTTCTTT.